This T cell receptor (beta chain) is from a study of CD8+CD57+ T cells in acquired aplastic anemia. The CDR3 is 17 amino acids. Germline CDR1 and CDR2: MNHEY and SMNVEV (reference sequence). V dropped 7 bases and J dropped 6; count of bases not matched to a gene: 9. Genomic DNA served as template for TCR beta VDJ and CDR3 profiling. TCRdb re-called the reads through MiXCR, storing one row per CDR3 protein. The repertoire holds under 150,000 distinct CDR3 sequences, with around two fifths as singletons. The sample was sorted CD4+, CD8+, or CD8+CD57+ T cells (not recorded which) from PBMCs. The sequence derives from a human donor in good health, serving as a control. This chain links TRBV27 with TRBJ2-1, with TRBD2 identical over 16 bases. CDR3 sequence: CASTKGLAGGEGNEQFF. For the CDR3, the DNA is TGTGCCAGCACTAAGGGACTAGCGGGGGGGGAGGGCAATGAGCAGTTCTTC.